The 8 T cell receptor beta chains in this list originate from one sample, sequenced in a study of blood T cell repertoires in COVID-19. Measured with immunoSEQ multiplex PCR; TCRdb has only the in-frame clones, and not every one. Here the sample spans 200,000 to 300,000 clones, 80% to 90% being singletons. The sample was PBMCs or T cells enriched from blood (not recorded which). These TCRs come from a woman aged 40 to 50 who had been exposed to COVID-19.

V is TRBV29-1 and J is TRBJ1-2; D possibly corresponds to TRBD1 (5 bases). The germline V and J ends were trimmed by 5 bases and 2 bases, with 15 bases remaining between them. This CDR3 contains 14 residues. Per the germline V gene, CDR1 is SQVTM and CDR2 is ANQGSEA. The CDR3 sequence is CSVPPGLGNYGYTF. Here the CDR3 DNA reads TGCAGCGTTCCACCGGGACTTGGGAACTATGGCTACACCTTC.

The chain employs TRBV7-2 and TRBJ1-1; 10 bases align to TRBD1. CDR1 and CDR2 (germline): SGHTA, FQGNSA. The CDR3 extends over 15 amino acids. The ends lost 8 bases at V and 5 bases at J; junction bases unmatched: 11. The CDR3 protein is CASWDRGSFNTEAFF. CDR3 bases: TGTGCCAGCTGGGACAGGGGATCGTTTAATACTGAAGCTTTCTTT. The full variable domain, its missing parts supplied by reference TRBV7-2 and TRBJ1-1, is GAGVSQSPSNKVTEKGKDVELRCDPISGHTALYWYRQSLGQGLEFLIYFQGNSAPDKSGLPSDRFSAERTGGSVSTLTIQRTQQEDSAVYLCASWDRGSFNTEAFFGQGTRLTVV.

The chain joins TRBV7-9 to TRBJ2-3; 9 bases are a match to TRBD1. The CDR3 consists of 15 residues. V lost 1 base, J lost 3 bases, and 2 bases stayed unmatched. Per germline, CDR1 SEHNR and CDR2 FQNEAQ (reference sequence). The CDR3 region is CASSLETGGTDTQYF. The CDR3 DNA is TGTGCCAGCAGCTTAGAGACAGGGGGTACAGATACGCAGTATTTT.

The V gene is TRBV5-1, the J gene TRBJ2-3, with unresolved D. V was pared by 4 bases and J by 2 bases, with 14 bases between. Germline CDR1 and CDR2: SGHRS and YFSETQ. CDR3 length: 15 amino acids. CDR3 residues: CASSMKATYTDTQYF. CDR3 DNA sequence: TGCGCCAGCAGCATGAAAGCCACCTACACAGATACGCAGTATTTT.

The gene calls are TRBV19 and TRBJ1-5; 11 bases are a match to TRBD1. The J segment lost 5 bases and the V segment lost 4 bases, leaving 7 bases of the junction unmatched. The germline CDR1 and CDR2 sequences are LNHDA and SQIVND (reference sequence). CDR3 length: 16 residues. Written as DNA, the CDR3 is TGTGCCAGTAGTAGAGGACAGGGGGCGCGTGATCAGCCCCAGCATTTT. It is translated as CASSRGQGARDQPQHF.

This clone was seen more than once but under ten times. The gene calls are TRBV6-5 and TRBJ1-2, with 8 bases identical to TRBD1. From germline, CDR1 is MNHEY and CDR2 SVGAGI. The CDR3 length is 14 residues. The ends lost 6 bases at V and 6 bases at J; junction bases unmatched: 9. CDR3 sequence: CASSGQGGADGYTF. The CDR3 DNA is TGTGCCAGCAGCGGACAGGGAGGGGCGGATGGCTACACCTTC.

The rearrangement uses TRBV3-1 (or the pseudogene TRBV3-2) and TRBJ1-5; 11 bases map to TRBD1. The V segment lost 2 bases and the J segment 4 bases; nucleotides outside the gene matches: 13. The CDR3 spans 19 residues. Germline V gene sequence: CDR1 LGHDT, CDR2 YNNKEL (reference sequence). The CDR3 here is CASSQPLWTGGFGNQPQHF. The CDR3 nucleotides read TGTGCCAGCAGCCAACCACTCTGGACAGGGGGCTTTGGTAATCAGCCCCAGCATTTT.

The V and J genes are TRBV6-2 or TRBV6-3 and TRBJ2-1, with TRBD2 as a possible D gene (7 bases). The CDR3 runs 18 residues. V lost 0 bases to trimming and J lost 5 bases, with 20 bases between them. The germline V gene encodes CDR1 MNHEY and CDR2 SVGEGT. As DNA, the CDR3 is TGTGCCAGCAGTTACTCGATCTTTGGGGGGGGGCGCGACAATGAGCAGTTCTTC. This translates into CASSYSIFGGGRDNEQFF.